The T cell receptor (beta chain) described here comes from a study of cytomegalovirus exposure and HLA in healthy donors. A multiplex PCR was run with 60 Vbeta primers and 13 Jbeta primers. Measured with immunoSEQ multiplex PCR; TCRdb has only the in-frame clones, and not every one. The table lists some 200,000 clones, approximately 83% of them singletons. The germline CDR1 and CDR2 sequences are SGHRS and YFSETQ. CDR3 length: 12 amino acids. V was clipped by 4 bases and J by 2 bases, with 6 bases between them. The TCR was taken from a girl aged 5-17 years in good health and CMV-seronegative. The V and J genes are TRBV5-1 and TRBJ2-5; D not certain. Sequencing input: PBMCs. The DNA of the CDR3 is TGCGCCAGCAGCCCGCGACAAGAGACCCAGTACTTC. Translation gives CASSPRQETQYF.